This T cell receptor (beta chain) was identified in a study of CD8+CD57+ T cells in acquired aplastic anemia (dated by TCRdb to the late 2010s). At the level of the whole study: A mean of around 3.2 ug of DNA, ranging from about 0.19 to 30 ug, was extracted from sorted CD4+ and CD8+ cells. CD8+CD57+ expansion was defined as a frequency above the mean frequency observed in healthy subjects. Paper-wide results and their limitations: No significant difference in CD8+ Simpson's diversity was found between patients and healthy controls (P=0.060). Although some 28 CD8+ CDR3 sequences were shared by patients and controls, these sequences appeared highly expressed in patients and within the immunodominant clones of patients.

Genomic DNA was used as template for profiling of TCR beta VDJ combinations and CDR3 sequences. An Illumina HiSeq 2000 was the platform used for TCR repertoire sequencing. From the authors' description of their analysis: Repertoires were assessed using TRBV/TRBJ rearrangement plots, CDR3 size and DJ length profiles, and Simpson's diversity index. The most abundant DNA sequence in the deep sequencing data was taken as the immunodominant clone. CDR3 amino acid sequences were screened for sharing across subjects and were compared with published repertoires and the VDJdb database. The raw public data were reprocessed by TCRdb itself: fastp quality trimming at Q25, MiXCR clonotype calling, in-frame beta chains only. For every CDR3 protein sequence, its rows merge into one entry that carries the most common genes and DNA. TCRdb, not the authors, supplied the V and J calls. This sample holds around 170,000 distinct CDR3 sequences; roughly 45% were observed only once. The top ten hold 3.2% of the sample.

Patients chosen for sequencing had shown expansion of CD8+CD57+ cells by flow cytometry. Every patient had severe acquired aplastic anemia, diagnosed using the International Study of Aplastic Anemia and Agranulocytosis and Camitta criteria. At the time blood was sampled, none of the patients had received any therapy. In this study, sorted CD4+ and CD8+ T cells from the blood of healthy subjects and of severe aplastic anemia patients had their TCR repertoires deep-sequenced. In the USA, patient enrollment took place under clinicaltrials.gov protocols 00001620, 01623167, 00001397, 00071045, 00081523 and 00961064. Ficoll-Paque density gradient centrifugation was used to isolate peripheral blood mononuclear cells. Before DNA extraction, CD4+ and CD8+ T cells were sorted with FACS or magnetic beads. This clonotype was counted at least ten times. Its antigen is not yet known. No qualities accompany the bases; no much larger clone lies one base away.

The sample was sorted CD4+, CD8+, or CD8+CD57+ T cells (not recorded which) from PBMCs. The sequence was obtained from a human donor with aplastic anemia.

Here the CDR3 is given as CASSLVLAGGETQYF. The DNA sequence is as follows: TGCGCCAGCAGCTTGGTCCTAGCGGGAGGTGAGACCCAGTACTTC. Recombination connected TRBV5-1 to TRBJ2-5; TRBD2 lines up with 11 middle nucleotides. At the junction V is shortened by 0 bases and J by 5 bases; bases outside the gene matches: 3. CDR1 and CDR2, per the germline V gene, are SGHRS and YFSETQ. The CDR3 measures 15 amino acids from cysteine to phenylalanine. Kept here is only the CDR3 DNA, which spans 45 bases and is read in frame from base 1.